This T cell receptor beta chain came from a study of OX40 agonist ivuxolimab in advanced cancers. Study results and caveats: At 0.1 to 3.0 mg/kg, clonal expansion of CD4+ and CD8+ blood T cells had occurred by week 6.

Profiling relied on immunoSEQ multiplex PCR, and the TCRdb table lists in-frame clones only, not all of them. The sample shows tens of thousands of clones, 85% to 90% of them seen only once. As regards this clone: Its antigen remains unknown.

Germline CDR1 is MNHEY and CDR2 is SMNVEV (reference sequence). V was cut by 0 bases and J by 2 bases, with 2 bases left in between. The CDR3 is 13 residues long. Systemic immunosuppression or autoimmune disease history was grounds to exclude patients. The clonotype was recovered from an adult with an advanced solid tumor such as melanoma, head and neck, liver or kidney cancer. This sequence joins TRBV27 and TRBJ1-3; D is undetermined. The starting material was CD4+ or CD8+ T cells sorted from blood, obtained in a trial of the OX40 agonist ivuxolimab. CDR3 bases: TGTGCCAGCAGTTTATCCACTGGAAACACCATATATTTT. Encoded protein: CASSLSTGNTIYF.